The 21 T cell receptor beta chains listed next were all sequenced from one sample in a study of T-cell reconstitution after alpha-beta-depleted transplantation in children. The TCRbeta library incorporated unique molecular identifiers. TCRdb called the PCR reads again in MiXCR, with one record for every CDR3 protein. Of 75,000 to 100,000 distinct CDR3 sequences listed, 7% to 10% are singletons. Sequencing was performed on PBMCs from the stem cell graft donor, taken from the stem cell graft. These receptors all stem from a human donor who donated a stem cell graft to a child with congenital amegakaryocytic thrombocytopenia.

This clonotype was found many times. CDR3 loop: CSVEGEVAGGDTGELFF. The CDR3 DNA follows: TGCAGCGTTGAAGGGGAAGTAGCGGGGGGAGACACCGGGGAGCTGTTTTTT. The chain carries TRBV29-1 and TRBJ2-2; 10 positions agree with TRBD2. From germline, CDR1 is SQVTM and CDR2 ANQGSEA. The V segment lost 1 base and the J segment 3 bases; nucleotides outside the gene matches: 8. This CDR3 has 17 amino acids.

This clonotype was seen many times. The rearrangement uses TRBV29-1 and TRBJ1-4; 10 bases agree with TRBD1. Looked up from germline, CDR1 is SQVTM and CDR2 is ANQGSEA. The trim removed 7 bases at V and 8 bases at J, leaving 13 bases unmatched. The CDR3 length is 15 residues. The CDR3 bases are TGCAGCGCCAGAAAGACAGGGGGCGCGGGAGAAAAACTGTTTTTT. The encoded protein is CSARKTGGAGEKLFF.

This clonotype was seen many times. This chain connects TRBV7-7 to TRBJ2-5; D may be TRBD1 (6 bases). CDR1 is SSHAT and CDR2 is FNYEAQ in the germline V gene (reference sequence). V lost 4 bases, J lost 5 bases, and 11 bases lay in between. CDR3 length equals 13 residues. CDR3 amino acids: CASSSWGRETQYF. For the CDR3, the DNA is TGTGCCAGCAGCTCCTGGGGGCGGGAGACCCAGTACTTC. The complete variable domain, with remaining parts taken from reference TRBV7-7 and TRBJ2-5, reads GAGVSQSPRYKVTKRGQDVTLRCDPISSHATLYWYQQALGQGPEFLTYFNYEAQPDKSGLPSDRFSAERPEGSISTLTIQRTEQRDSAMYRCASSSWGRETQYFGPGTRLLVL.

This clonotype was seen repeatedly, ten times or more. V gene TRBV7-9 combines with J gene TRBJ2-6, with D unresolved. The CDR3 has 17 residues. V lost 3 bases to trimming and J lost 0 bases, with 12 bases between them. Germline CDR1 and CDR2: SEHNR and FQNEAQ (reference sequence). The CDR3 DNA is TGTGCCAGCAGCTTCCTTTCCCGGAGCTCTGGGGCCAACGTCCTGACTTTC. Amino acid sequence: CASSFLSRSSGANVLTF.

Ten or more counts support this clonotype. The gene calls are TRBV25-1 and TRBJ1-6, with 7 bases matching TRBD1. The CDR3 consists of 15 residues. Germline V CDR1 and CDR2: MGHDK, SYGVNS. J was trimmed by 7 bases and V by 6 bases; bases with no gene match: 9. The CDR3 DNA reads as TGTGCCAGCAGCCAGGCCGGGACAGTAAATTCACCCCTCCACTTT. It codes for CASSQAGTVNSPLHF.

This clonotype was seen at least ten times. The rearrangement links TRBV20-1 to TRBJ2-7; a possible D gene is TRBD2 (5 bases). Germline values: CDR1 DFQATT, CDR2 SNEGSKA (reference sequence). V dropped 1 base and J dropped 4 bases, with 11 bases sitting between them. There are 13 residues in the CDR3. The CDR3 loop reads CSARGGNGYEQYF. The CDR3 DNA reads TGCAGTGCTAGAGGAGGGAATGGGTACGAGCAGTACTTC.

This clonotype was detected ten times or more. V is TRBV5-6 and J is TRBJ1-1, with unresolved D. The CDR3 length is 16 residues. CDR1 and CDR2 from the germline V gene are SGHDT and YYEEEE. V was pared by 3 bases and J by 0 bases, with 15 bases between. The CDR3 region has the DNA TGTGCCAGCAGCTCCCACCTCGCGGGGTTGAACACTGAAGCTTTCTTT. It specifies CASSSHLAGLNTEAFF.

This clonotype was seen at least ten times. This chain connects TRBV7-9 to TRBJ1-1; possible D gene TRBD1, 6 bases. The CDR3 covers 13 residues. V was clipped by 11 bases and J by 4 bases, with 17 bases between them. Germline CDR1 is SEHNR and CDR2 is FQNEAQ (reference sequence). The CDR3 sequence is CAGSRGASTEAFF. The CDR3 nucleotides read TGTGCCGGCTCTCGGGGGGCGAGCACTGAAGCTTTCTTT.

This clonotype was counted many times. The rearrangement joins TRBV14 to TRBJ2-7; D unclear. CDR1 is SGHDN, CDR2 FVKESK, per germline. V lost 0 bases to trimming and J lost 1 base, with 4 bases between them. This CDR3 is 13 amino acids long. The CDR3 nucleotides read TGTGCCAGCAGCCAAGATGAATCCTACGAGCAGTACTTC. Translating it yields CASSQDESYEQYF.

There are a few counts of this clonotype. The chain joins TRBV7-8 to TRBJ2-1, with D perhaps TRBD2 (7 bases). CDR3 length equals 17 residues. CDR1 is SGHVS and CDR2 is FQNEAQ in the germline V gene. Trimming shortened V by 5 bases and J by 4 bases, and 21 bases separated the two germline ends. The CDR3 DNA reads TGTGCCAGCAGCCCAAAACCGGGGGGCCTGAAGTACAATGAGCAGTTCTTC. Translated, it gives CASSPKPGGLKYNEQFF. The entire variable domain, with the rest obtained from reference TRBV7-8 and TRBJ2-1, is as follows: GAGVSQSPRYKVAKRGQDVALRCDPISGHVSLFWYQQALGQGPEFLTYFQNEAQLDKSGLPSDRFFAERPEGSVSTLKIQRTQQEDSAVYLCASSPKPGGLKYNEQFFGPGTRLTVL.

The sample holds many counts of this clonotype. The chain couples TRBV28 to TRBJ2-7, with D possibly being TRBD1 (5 bases). Germline assignment: CDR1 MDHEN and CDR2 SYDVKM. Trimming removed 4 bases from V and 0 bases from J, with 19 bases in between. The length of the CDR3 is 17 residues. The CDR3 DNA reads TGTGCCAGCAGTTCCGATTTCAGGGAAGACAGCTCCTACGAGCAGTACTTC. Translating gives CASSSDFREDSSYEQYF. The full variable domain, completed using reference TRBV28 and TRBJ2-7, is DVKVTQSSRYLVKRTGEKVFLECVQDMDHENMFWYRQDPGLGLRLIYFSYDVKMKEKGDIPEGYSVSREKKERFSLILESASTNQTSMYLCASSSDFREDSSYEQYFGPGTRLTVT.

Many counts were recorded for this clonotype. The gene calls are TRBV5-4 and TRBJ2-1, with a possible D match to TRBD1 (6 bases). The CDR3 is 17 amino acids. Germline CDR1 SGHNT, CDR2 YYREEE (reference sequence). The V and J ends lost 3 bases and 9 bases respectively, with 25 bases between them. In nucleotides, the CDR3 is TGTGCCAGCAGCTCGGCTCAGGCAGGGGTATCCTACGCTGAGCAGTTCTTC. Translating it yields CASSSAQAGVSYAEQFF.

The J gene is TRBJ2-1, the V gene TRBV20-1; D gene uncertain. This CDR3 is built from 16 residues. Germline values: CDR1 DFQATT, CDR2 SNEGSKA (reference sequence). Trimming took 0 bases from V and 7 from J, leaving 19 bases between them. The CDR3 nucleotides are TGCAGTGCTAGAGATTCGGGCAGAATAATCGGGAATGAGCAGTTCTTC. Protein product: CSARDSGRIIGNEQFF.

There are many counts of this clonotype. A junction end diverges from the germline sequence, so it may reflect a read error. Here the CDR3 DNA reads TGTGCCAGCAGCTTTAGACTAGCGGGAGTACTTTTC. Its protein is CASSFRLAGVLF. The J gene is TRBJ2-7, the V gene TRBV7-8, with 12 positions matching TRBD2. Per the germline V gene, CDR1 is SGHVS and CDR2 is FQNEAQ. This CDR3 has 12 amino acids.

The sample holds many counts of this clonotype. The rearrangement uses TRBV20-1 and TRBJ2-3, with 9 positions matching TRBD2. This CDR3 contains 16 residues. The ends lost 0 bases at V and 4 bases at J; junction bases unmatched: 8. Germline CDR1 and CDR2: DFQATT and SNEGSKA (reference sequence). CDR3 sequence reads: CSARDFGGGAPDTQYF. The DNA for the CDR3 is TGCAGTGCTAGAGATTTCGGCGGGGGGGCCCCAGATACGCAGTATTTT.

This clonotype was observed a few times. The chain couples TRBV7-3 to TRBJ2-5; 16 bases align to TRBD2. Trimming cost V 5 bases and J 4 bases; bases outside gene matches: 10. This CDR3 spans 18 amino acids. CDR1 is SGHTA and CDR2 is FQGTGA in the germline V gene. Here the CDR3 reads CASSRGTSGRARGETQYF. CDR3 bases: TGTGCCAGCAGCCGTGGGACTAGCGGGAGGGCCCGGGGAGAGACCCAGTACTTC.

This clonotype was found many times. The rearrangement links TRBV29-1 to TRBJ2-1, with 7 bases fitting TRBD2. In germline, CDR1 is SQVTM, CDR2 ANQGSEA. With 1 base clipped from V and 8 bases from J, the junction kept 17 bases outside the gene matches. The CDR3 is 17 amino acids. Here the CDR3 DNA reads TGCAGCGTTGAAGTTATTACTGTTGCGGGGGAGGGCGATGAGCAGTTCTTC. This translates into CSVEVITVAGEGDEQFF.

This clonotype has a count of ten or more. The genes are TRBV9 and TRBJ2-1; D call uncertain. This CDR3 is 12 amino acids long. V gave up 4 bases and J gave up 8 bases, with 10 bases separating them. Germline CDR1 reads SGDLS; CDR2 reads YYNGEE. The CDR3, as DNA: TGTGCCAGCAGCCCCCGGTACCATGAGCAGTTCTTC. Translation: CASSPRYHEQFF.

Notes on this clonotype: One base away lies a much larger clone, so this may be a sequencing read error. The chain has TRBV6-1 and TRBJ1-5; D is unresolved. Germline CDR1 and CDR2: MNHNS and SASEGT. The CDR3 is 13 amino acids. V gave up 2 bases and J gave up 5 bases, with 7 bases separating them. CDR3 amino acids: CASSEQVHQPQHF. CDR3 coding DNA: TGTGCCAGCAGTGAACAGGTCCATCAGCCCCAGCATTTT.

In this sample, this clonotype turned up many times. The chain carries TRBV7-8 and TRBJ2-5; 8 bases fit TRBD1. The V segment lost 5 bases and the J segment 5 bases; nucleotides outside the gene matches: 13. There are 16 residues in the CDR3. CDR1 is SGHVS, CDR2 FQNEAQ, per germline. The CDR3 here is CASSHHLRTGNETQYF. For the CDR3, the DNA is TGTGCCAGCAGCCACCACCTCCGGACAGGGAATGAGACCCAGTACTTC.

This clonotype occurred many times. The DNA of the CDR3 is TGTGCCAGCGGAAATTTAGCGGGGGGTTACAATGAGCAGTTCTTC. Its translation is CASGNLAGGYNEQFF. The V gene is TRBV6-5, the J gene TRBJ2-1; 10 bases are shared with TRBD2. The germline gives CDR1 MNHEY, CDR2 SVGAGI. J lost 4 bases, V lost 8 bases, and 8 bases had no gene match. This CDR3 contains 15 residues.